This TCR beta chain appears in the sequencing data of a study of identical twins. Regarding the study as a whole: Zero-insertion analyses could be partly confounded by invariant MAIT and iNKT cells. Out-of-frame alpha sequences shared between twins exhibited an excess of low generation probability.

Unique molecular identifiers were present on the cDNA, which also gained a universal primer site by template switching. TCRdb passed the 5' RACE reads through MiXCR, listing each CDR3 protein once. The sample consists of around 450,000 distinct CDR3 sequences, around 14% of them appearing once. The germline V gene has CDR1 SGHTA and CDR2 FQGNSA. Trimming removed 5 bases from V and 0 bases from J, with 11 bases in between. The length of the CDR3 is 15 residues. Points on this clonotype: Its antigen is not identified.

The sample also formed part of further work on yellow fever vaccine responses in identical twins. This second study notes: Twin vaccine T cell responses reportedly seemed partly convergent, partly personalized.

V and J are TRBV7-2 and TRBJ2-1, with a tentative D call TRBD1 (6 bases). The sequencing sample was made of CD4+ T cells sorted from blood. The TCR originated in a woman under 30 in good health. CDR3 loop: CASSPLGGSYNEQFF. The CDR3 DNA reads as TGTGCCAGCAGCCCCCTAGGGGGCTCCTACAATGAGCAGTTCTTC.